The present T cell receptor beta chain was sequenced within a study of control samples from healthy donors and cancer patients. The germline CDR1 and CDR2 sequences are MNHEY and SVGAGI. The junction had 5 bases not matched to a gene; V was cut back by 1 base and J by 4 bases. The CDR3 consists of 15 residues. Some clones are missing from TCRdb's copy, which holds only in-frame ones; the method was immunoSEQ multiplex PCR. The data contain tens of thousands of clones, approximately 94% of them singletons. The receptor comes from a man in his thirties or forties in good health. The sample was blood. This chain connects TRBV6-5 to TRBJ1-1; 8 bases are shared with TRBD1. CDR3 DNA: TGTGCCAGCAGTTACTTCGACAGGGGTTCCACTGAAGCTTTCTTT. As protein: CASSYFDRGSTEAFF.